This T cell receptor beta chain was recorded in a study of T cell repertoires in cytomegalovirus infection. As for the study in general: Indicated by public TCR beta signatures were CMV infection and matching HLA type. Study outcomes and limitations: The study found HLA-C-restricted CMV-specific TCR beta clonotypes dominating the ex vivo response.

The table lists this clonotype with a few counts. The target antigen is unknown. TCRdb reprocessed the reads via MiXCR and lists one record per CDR3 protein. Of nearly 450,000 distinct CDR3 sequences listed, about 33% are singletons. This CDR3 spans 16 amino acids. Germline V CDR1 and CDR2: LGHDT, YNNKEL (reference sequence). J lost 6 bases, V lost 2 bases, and 7 bases had no gene match. The chain carries TRBV3-1 and TRBJ2-1, with 10 bases fitting TRBD2. The sample comprised PBMCs. This receptor was identified in a human donor in good health (CMV status not recorded). Some clones in this sample may be carry-over from other donors' samples. CDR3 nucleotides: TGTGCCAGCAGCCAACGGAGGCTAGCGGGGGTCAATGAGCAGTTCTTC. Translation gives CASSQRRLAGVNEQFF.